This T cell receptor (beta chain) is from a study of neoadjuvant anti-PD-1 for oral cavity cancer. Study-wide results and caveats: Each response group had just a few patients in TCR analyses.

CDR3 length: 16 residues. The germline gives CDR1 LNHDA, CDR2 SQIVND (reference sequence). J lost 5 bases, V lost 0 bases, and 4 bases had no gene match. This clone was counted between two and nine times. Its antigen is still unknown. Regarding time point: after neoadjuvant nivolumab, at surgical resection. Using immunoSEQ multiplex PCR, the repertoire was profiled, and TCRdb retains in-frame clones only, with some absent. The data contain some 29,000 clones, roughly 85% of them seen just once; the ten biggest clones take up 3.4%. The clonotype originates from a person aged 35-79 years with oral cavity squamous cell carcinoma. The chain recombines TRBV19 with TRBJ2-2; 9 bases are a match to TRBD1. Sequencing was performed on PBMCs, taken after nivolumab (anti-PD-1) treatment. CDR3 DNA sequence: TGTGCCAGTAGTATAGAGGACAGGGGATGGACCGGGGAGCTGTTTTTT. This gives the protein CASSIEDRGWTGELFF.